This T cell receptor beta chain was identified in a study of CD8+CD57+ T cells in acquired aplastic anemia. Study-wide background: Each DNA sample taken from sorted CD4+ and CD8+ cells came to about 3.2 ug on average. Study findings and constraints: Patients versus controls showed no significant CD8+ Simpson's diversity difference.

Using genomic DNA as the template, TCR beta VDJ and CDR3 profiling was carried out. A single record per CDR3 protein comes from TCRdb applying MiXCR to the reads. The profile shows approximately 220,000 distinct CDR3 sequences, almost 50% of them singletons. CD8+CD57+ cell expansion had been shown by flow cytometry in patients chosen for sequencing. With no exception, the patients had severe acquired aplastic anemia. This clonotype was seen repeatedly, ten times or more. Its antigen is not identified. One end of the junction is discordant with germline, which a read error may explain. The receptor's source is a human donor with aplastic anemia. Input material: sorted CD4+, CD8+, or CD8+CD57+ T cells (not recorded which) from PBMCs.

The CDR3 DNA sequence: TGTGCCAGCAGCTTACTAGCGGGGGCATACAATGAGCAGTTCTTC. The encoded protein is CASSLLAGAYNEQFF. The V call is TRBV4-1, the J call TRBJ2-1; 11 bases align to TRBD2. The V gene's germline CDR1 is MGHRA and CDR2 YSYEKL. The CDR3 contains 15 residues.